The next 16 T cell receptor beta chains were all read from a single sample in a study of T-cell memory formation after mild COVID-19 (dated by TCRdb to about 2021). Library method: 5' RACE. TCRdb shows the sequencer as Illumina NovaSeq 6000. Starting from the raw public reads, TCRdb applied fastp trimming at Q25, assembled clones with MiXCR and retained in-frame beta chains. Each entry merges the rows of one CDR3 protein and shows their most common DNA and genes. The sample table holds approximately 340,000 distinct CDR3 sequences, of which about 15% were seen once. 20% to 25% of the sample is held by the ten biggest clonotypes. Sequences were obtained from PBMCs or a T cell subset sorted from them (not recorded which). These receptors came from a man aged 18 to 29 who had mild COVID-19 (a few samples of this study predate the infection). The sample titles of this study are shuffled in the database, so cell type and time point are left out; the donor was told from shared clones.

There are a few counts of this clonotype. The chain links TRBV7-9 to TRBJ2-1; 10 nucleotides match TRBD2. The J segment lost 8 bases and the V segment lost 11 bases, leaving 18 bases of the junction unmatched. Germline V CDR1 and CDR2: SEHNR, FQNEAQ (reference sequence). The CDR3 has 16 residues. CDR3 nucleotide sequence: TGTGCCGGAACCCTGCCCCCTAGCGGGGGTAGGGATGAGCAGTTCTTC. This codes for CAGTLPPSGGRDEQFF. The full variable domain, rest sourced from reference TRBV7-9 and TRBJ2-1, is DTGVSQNPRHKITKRGQNVTFRCDPISEHNRLYWYRQTLGQGPEFLTYFQNEAQLEKSRLLSDRFSAERPKGSFSTLEIQRTEQGDSAMYLCAGTLPPSGGRDEQFFGPGTRLTVL.

This chain links TRBV6-6 with TRBJ2-5; D might be TRBD1 (5 bases). Trimming left V 7 bases short and J 1 base short, with 10 bases between. Germline V gives CDR1 MNHNY, CDR2 SVGAGI (reference sequence). This CDR3 spans 13 amino acids. The CDR3 nucleotides read TGTGCCAGCAAGGGGCAGGCCCAAGAGACCCAGTACTTC. Its translation is CASKGQAQETQYF.

The gene calls are TRBV4-1 and TRBJ2-5; 12 nucleotides line up with TRBD2. CDR3 length: 16 residues. Germline CDR1 and CDR2: MGHRA and YSYEKL. V shed 0 bases, J shed 3 bases, and the junction held 2 bases outside the gene matches. The CDR3 protein is CASSQEGLAGKETQYF. CDR3 DNA sequence: TGCGCCAGCAGCCAAGAAGGACTAGCGGGGAAAGAGACCCAGTACTTC.

This clonotype was observed a handful of times. This chain links TRBV5-6 with TRBJ2-2; perhaps TRBD2 as D (5 bases). The CDR3 is 16 amino acids. V lost 4 bases and J lost 4, with 17 bases in between. The germline V gene encodes CDR1 SGHDT and CDR2 YYEEEE. The CDR3 coding sequence is TGTGCCAGCAGCCGGGATGTAGGTTTCCTCACCGGGGAGCTGTTTTTT. Translated, it gives CASSRDVGFLTGELFF.

The chain has TRBV24-1 and TRBJ2-2; the D gene is possibly TRBD2 (6 bases). With 3 bases removed from V and 6 bases from J, the gap between germline ends came to 13 bases. The CDR3 has 15 amino acids. Germline V gene sequence: CDR1 KGHDR, CDR2 SFDVKD. The CDR3 DNA reads as TGTGCCACCAGTGATGCGTCTGGGGGGTCCGGGGAGCTGTTTTTT. This encodes CATSDASGGSGELFF.

This clonotype was counted ten times or more. This chain's CDR3 is CSAREGGRNYGYTF. The CDR3 bases are TGCAGTGCCCGGGAGGGGGGTCGAAACTATGGCTACACCTTC. The chain employs TRBV20-1 and TRBJ1-2; tentatively, D is TRBD1 (6 bases). Germline V CDR1 and CDR2: DFQATT, SNEGSKA (reference sequence). V was cut by 6 bases and J by 2 bases, with 16 bases left in between. The length of the CDR3 is 14 residues.

The V call is TRBV12-3 or TRBV12-4, the J call TRBJ1-1, with TRBD1 matching over 9 bases. The junction had 13 bases not matched to a gene; V was cut back by 5 bases and J by 6 bases. The CDR3 extends over 16 amino acids. CDR3 coding DNA: TGTGCCAGCAGTCCAAATTGGGGGGACAGGGCGCCTGAAGCTTTCTTT. This sequence encodes CASSPNWGDRAPEAFF.

J is TRBJ2-4 and V is TRBV10-3; D gene uncertain. The ends were cut back, 0 bases at V and 4 bases at J, with 7 bases in the middle. The CDR3 spans 14 residues. Germline CDR1 ENHRY, CDR2 SYGVKD. CDR3 sequence: CAISESPQKNIQYF. CDR3 nucleotide sequence: TGTGCCATCAGTGAGTCGCCACAAAAAAACATTCAGTACTTC.

This clonotype has a count of ten or more. V and J are TRBV29-1 and TRBJ2-5; 10 bases align to TRBD2. J was trimmed by 1 base and V by 4 bases; bases with no gene match: 3. CDR1 and CDR2 (germline): SQVTM, ANQGSEA. There are 14 residues in the CDR3. CDR3 sequence (DNA): TGCAGCGTTGGTCTAGCGGGGGCCCAAGAGACCCAGTACTTC. It is translated as CSVGLAGAQETQYF.

The rearrangement links TRBV7-9 to TRBJ1-3; D is unclear. V was trimmed by 3 bases and J by 0 bases, leaving 12 bases between them. Germline V gives CDR1 SEHNR, CDR2 FQNEAQ (reference sequence). This CDR3 is 16 amino acids long. The CDR3 nucleotides are TGTGCCAGCAGCTTGTCAGTCAGTCACTCTGGAAACACCATATATTTT. Translating it yields CASSLSVSHSGNTIYF.

In this sample, this clonotype turned up a few times. The V and J genes are TRBV6-1 and TRBJ1-1; a weak D match, TRBD1 (6 bases). The germline gives CDR1 MNHNS, CDR2 SASEGT. The CDR3 loop spans 15 amino acids. Trimming stripped 4 bases from V and 1 base from J, with 13 bases between. The CDR3 region is CASSVGRGRNTEAFF. Here the CDR3 DNA reads TGTGCCAGCAGTGTCGGCCGGGGGCGGAACACTGAAGCTTTCTTT.

The chain recombines TRBV9 with TRBJ2-5, with TRBD2 as a possible D gene (5 bases). Trimming took 2 bases from V and 2 from J, leaving 10 bases between them. This CDR3 spans 14 amino acids. In germline, CDR1 is SGDLS, CDR2 YYNGEE. As DNA, the CDR3 is TGTGCCAGCAGCGTTCGCCCGGGGCAAGAGACCCAGTACTTC. It yields the protein CASSVRPGQETQYF.

The CDR3 region is CASSLMASGGETQYF. Written as DNA, the CDR3 is TGTGCCAGCAGCTTAATGGCTAGCGGGGGTGAGACCCAGTACTTC. V usage is TRBV7-3 and J usage is TRBJ2-5, with 10 bases aligning to TRBD2. J lost 5 bases, V lost 1 base, and 4 bases had no gene match. The CDR3 totals 15 residues. The germline gives CDR1 SGHTA, CDR2 FQGTGA.

The chain recombines TRBV7-9 with TRBJ2-3; D is unclear. CDR1 and CDR2 (germline): SEHNR, FQNEAQ (reference sequence). Between the trimmed V and J ends, which lost 4 bases and 2 bases, there was a span of 13 bases. The CDR3 totals 15 residues. The CDR3 DNA follows: TGTGCCAGCAGCTCACCTCTGTTGTCCACAGATACGCAGTATTTT. This gives the protein CASSSPLLSTDTQYF.

This sequence joins TRBV6-6 and TRBJ2-3, with D hard to call. V was cut by 6 bases and J by 3 bases, with 13 bases left in between. CDR1 is MNHNY, CDR2 SVGAGI, per germline (reference sequence). CDR3 size: 14 residues. As DNA, the CDR3 is TGTGCCAGCAGCCACATTGGGCTGACAGATACGCAGTATTTT. Translating it yields CASSHIGLTDTQYF.

V is TRBV18 and J is TRBJ2-4; D is uncertain. Trimming removed 6 bases at V and 3 bases at J, with 12 bases between. The CDR3 loop spans 14 amino acids. CDR1 is KGHSH, CDR2 LQKENI, per germline. This CDR3 reads CASSPPYGKNIQYF. As DNA, the CDR3 is TGTGCCAGCTCCCCCCCGTACGGCAAAAACATTCAGTACTTC.